A single T cell receptor (beta chain) is shown here with its context. Its antigen is still unknown. Trimming shortened V by 0 bases and J by 8 bases, and 13 bases separated the two germline ends. CDR3 length equals 15 residues. CDR1 and CDR2 (germline): LGHNA, YSLEER. This specimen comes from a study of beta chain features in type 1 diabetes. Study-wide background: Patient and healthy donor groups were alike in age, gender and cell yields. The study, taken as a whole, reports: TCRB repertoires of naive, central memory and Treg cells appeared more similar among patients than among healthy donors. Among patients with Type 1 diabetes, TCRB CDR3s were moderately but significantly shorter in every one of the four CD4+ subsets.

Every donor had blood drawn once into heparin, approximately 120 mL on average. Expressed TCRB transcripts were sequenced, since all the RNA that had been isolated was reverse transcribed. Sequenced by immunoSEQ multiplex PCR; TCRdb stores in-frame clones only, minus some. Of 150,000 to 200,000 clones listed, around 8.4% are singletons. The TCR was taken from a woman younger than 30 with type 1 diabetes. The rearrangement uses TRBV4-3 and TRBJ1-4; no clear D gene. The sample comprised central memory CD4+ T cells from blood. The DNA for the CDR3 is TGCGCCAGCAGCCAAGACCGGGGTGGAAGAGAAAAACTGTTTTTT. Translation gives CASSQDRGGREKLFF.